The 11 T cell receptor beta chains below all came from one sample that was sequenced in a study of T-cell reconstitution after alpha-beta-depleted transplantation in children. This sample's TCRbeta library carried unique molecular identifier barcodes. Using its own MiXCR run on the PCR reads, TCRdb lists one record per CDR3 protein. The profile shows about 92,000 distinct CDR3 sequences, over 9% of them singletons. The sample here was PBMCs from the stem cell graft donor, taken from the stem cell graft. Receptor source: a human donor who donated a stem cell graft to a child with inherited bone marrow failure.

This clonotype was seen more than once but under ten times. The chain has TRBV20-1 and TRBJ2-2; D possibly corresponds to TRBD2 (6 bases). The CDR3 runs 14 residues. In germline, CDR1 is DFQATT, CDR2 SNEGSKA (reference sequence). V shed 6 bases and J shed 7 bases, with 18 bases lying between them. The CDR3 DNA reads TGCAGTGCCACGGGAGTCGGGGGTGGCGGGGAGCTGTTTTTT. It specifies CSATGVGGGGELFF.

The CDR3 region has the DNA TGTGCCAGCAGTCCCTGGGAGGTCCGACTCCGAATGAACACTGAAGCTTTCTTT. Encoded protein: CASSPWEVRLRMNTEAFF. This rearrangement joins TRBV28 to TRBJ1-1; D ambiguous. V lost 5 bases to trimming and J lost 0 bases, with 22 bases between them. Germline V gives CDR1 MDHEN, CDR2 SYDVKM. The length of the CDR3 is 18 residues.

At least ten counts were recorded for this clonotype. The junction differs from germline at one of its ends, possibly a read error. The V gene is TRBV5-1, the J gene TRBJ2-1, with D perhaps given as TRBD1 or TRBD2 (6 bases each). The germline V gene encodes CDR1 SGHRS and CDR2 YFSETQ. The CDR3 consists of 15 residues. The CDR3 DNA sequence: TGCGCCATCAGCTTGGTGGGGGACACTAGCTATGAGCAGTTCTTC. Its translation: CAISLVGDTSYEQFF.

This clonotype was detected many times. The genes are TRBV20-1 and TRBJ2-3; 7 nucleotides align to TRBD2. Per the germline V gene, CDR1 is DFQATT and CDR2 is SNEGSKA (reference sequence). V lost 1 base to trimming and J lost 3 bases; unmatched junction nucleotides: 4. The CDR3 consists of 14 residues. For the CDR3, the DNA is TGCAGTGCTAGAGTCGGAGCGGGGACAGATACGCAGTATTTT. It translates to CSARVGAGTDTQYF.

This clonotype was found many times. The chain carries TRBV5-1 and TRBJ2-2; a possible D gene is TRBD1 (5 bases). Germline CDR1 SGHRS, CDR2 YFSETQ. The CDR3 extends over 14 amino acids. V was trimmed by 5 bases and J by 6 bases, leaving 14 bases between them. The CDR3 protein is CASSERQGPGELFF. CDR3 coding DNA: TGCGCCAGCAGTGAAAGGCAGGGCCCCGGGGAGCTGTTTTTT.

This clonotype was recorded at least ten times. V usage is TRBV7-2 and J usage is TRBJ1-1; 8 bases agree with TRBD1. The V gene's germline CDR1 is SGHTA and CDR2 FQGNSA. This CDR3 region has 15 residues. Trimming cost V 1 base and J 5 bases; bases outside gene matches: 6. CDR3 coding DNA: TGTGCCAGCAGCTTAGATACAGGGGGATGGACTGAAGCTTTCTTT. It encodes CASSLDTGGWTEAFF.

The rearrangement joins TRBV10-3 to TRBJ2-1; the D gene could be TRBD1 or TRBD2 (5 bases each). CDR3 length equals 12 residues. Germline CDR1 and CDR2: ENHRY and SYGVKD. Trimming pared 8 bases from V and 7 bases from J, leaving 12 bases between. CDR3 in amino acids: CAIGDAQNEQFF. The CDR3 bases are TGTGCCATCGGGGACGCACAAAATGAGCAGTTCTTC.

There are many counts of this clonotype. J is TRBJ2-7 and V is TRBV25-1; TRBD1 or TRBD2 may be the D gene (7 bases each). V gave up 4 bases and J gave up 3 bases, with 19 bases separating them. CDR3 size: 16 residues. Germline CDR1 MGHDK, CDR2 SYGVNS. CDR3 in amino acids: CASSGGVTGRDYEQYF. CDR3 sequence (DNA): TGTGCCAGCAGTGGGGGTGTGACAGGGAGGGACTACGAGCAGTACTTC.

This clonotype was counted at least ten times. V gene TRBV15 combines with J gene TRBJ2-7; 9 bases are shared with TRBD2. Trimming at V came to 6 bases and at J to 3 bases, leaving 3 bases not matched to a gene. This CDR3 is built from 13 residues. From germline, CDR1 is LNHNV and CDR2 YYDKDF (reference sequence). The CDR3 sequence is CATRLSGSYEQYF. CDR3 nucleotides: TGTGCCACCAGACTTAGCGGGAGCTACGAGCAGTACTTC. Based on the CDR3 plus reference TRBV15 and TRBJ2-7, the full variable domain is DAMVIQNPRYQVTQFGKPVTLSCSQTLNHNVMYWYQQKSSQAPKLLFHYYDKDFNNEADTPDNFQSRRPNTSFCFLDIRSPGLGDTAMYLCATRLSGSYEQYFGPGTRLTVT.

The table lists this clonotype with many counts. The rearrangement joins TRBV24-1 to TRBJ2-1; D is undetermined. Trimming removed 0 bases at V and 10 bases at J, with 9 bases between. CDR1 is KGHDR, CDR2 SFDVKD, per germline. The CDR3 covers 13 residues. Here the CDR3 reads CATSDLGIYEQFF. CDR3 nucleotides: TGTGCCACCAGTGATTTGGGGATTTACGAGCAGTTCTTC.

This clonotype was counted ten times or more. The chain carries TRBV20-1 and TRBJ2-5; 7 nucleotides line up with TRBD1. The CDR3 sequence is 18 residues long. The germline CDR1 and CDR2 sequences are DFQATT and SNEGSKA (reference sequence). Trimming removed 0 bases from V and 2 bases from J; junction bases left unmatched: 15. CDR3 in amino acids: CSARDPLAGGEGQETQYF. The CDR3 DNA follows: TGCAGTGCTAGAGATCCTCTCGCAGGGGGAGAAGGGCAAGAGACCCAGTACTTC.